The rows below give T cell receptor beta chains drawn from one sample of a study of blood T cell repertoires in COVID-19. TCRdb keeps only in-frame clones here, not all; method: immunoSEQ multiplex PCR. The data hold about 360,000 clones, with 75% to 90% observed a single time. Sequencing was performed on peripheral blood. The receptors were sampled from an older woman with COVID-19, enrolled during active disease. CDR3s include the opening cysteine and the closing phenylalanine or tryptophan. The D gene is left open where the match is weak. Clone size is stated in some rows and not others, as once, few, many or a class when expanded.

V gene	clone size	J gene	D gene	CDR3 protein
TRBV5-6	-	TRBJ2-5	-	CASSLPGLGGTQYF
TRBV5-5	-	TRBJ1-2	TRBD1	CASSVTGGRNYGYTF
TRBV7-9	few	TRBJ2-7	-	CASSLAGLTYEQYF
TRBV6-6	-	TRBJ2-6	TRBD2	CASRRLAGAISGANVLTF
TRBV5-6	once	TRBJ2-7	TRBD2	CASSFGGESYEQYF
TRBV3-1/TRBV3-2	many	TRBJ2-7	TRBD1	CASIGQGAYEQYF
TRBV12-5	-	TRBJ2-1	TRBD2	CASGIAGGTYNEQFF
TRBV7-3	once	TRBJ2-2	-	CASSPGSIRNTGELFF
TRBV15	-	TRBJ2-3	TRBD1	CATNNRGTDTQYF
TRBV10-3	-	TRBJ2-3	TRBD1	CAISEPTTGRVPDTQYF
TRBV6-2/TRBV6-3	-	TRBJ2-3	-	CASSYIGGVRFTDTQYF
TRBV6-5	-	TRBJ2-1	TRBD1	CASSYSRQGAGEQFF
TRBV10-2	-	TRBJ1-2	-	CASSESGGYTF
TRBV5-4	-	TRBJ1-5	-	CASSPEPQGLLYSNQPQHF
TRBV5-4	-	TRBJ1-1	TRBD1	CASSRTGQEAFF
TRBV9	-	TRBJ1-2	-	CASSVGRHEDYGYTF
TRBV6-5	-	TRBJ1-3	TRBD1	CASVGTGWNTIYF
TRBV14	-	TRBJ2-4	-	CASSQGQGNIQYF
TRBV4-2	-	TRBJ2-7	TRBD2	CASSPGTSGYEQYF
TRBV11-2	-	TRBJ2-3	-	CASSSRPSRGTDTQYF
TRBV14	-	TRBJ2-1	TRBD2	CASSVWGGLNNEQFF
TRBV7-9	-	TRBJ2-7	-	CASSLTDLKPGHPYEQYF
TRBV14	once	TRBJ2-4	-	CASSQSGFAKNIQYF
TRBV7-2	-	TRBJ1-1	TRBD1	CASSLARQGYTEAFF
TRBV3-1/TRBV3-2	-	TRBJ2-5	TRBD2	CASSQDYLTSGGVYQETQYF
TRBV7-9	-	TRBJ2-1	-	CASRERGSSYNEQFF
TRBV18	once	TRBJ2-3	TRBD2	CASSPKGTSGESDTQYF
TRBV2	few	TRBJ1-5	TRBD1	CASSARDRGIKNQPQHF
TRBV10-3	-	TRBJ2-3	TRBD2	CAISIAGTTDTQYF
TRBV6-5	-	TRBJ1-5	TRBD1	CASHSSTGGEQPQHF
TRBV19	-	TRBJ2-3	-	CASTKTGFVLTDTQYF
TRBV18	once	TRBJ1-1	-	CASTYSGGLGTEAFF
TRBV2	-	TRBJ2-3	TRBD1	CASSRTGLDTQYF
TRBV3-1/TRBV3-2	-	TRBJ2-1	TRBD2	CASSPRVAGDNEQFF
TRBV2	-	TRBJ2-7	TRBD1	CASRGQGGSLEQYF
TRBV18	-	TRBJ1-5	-	CASSPQVGQYSNQPQHF
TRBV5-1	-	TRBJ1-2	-	CASSPYTSGTPANYGYTF
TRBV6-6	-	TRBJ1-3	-	CASRERDTIYF
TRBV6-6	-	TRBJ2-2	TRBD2	CASSPLAGGLGELFF
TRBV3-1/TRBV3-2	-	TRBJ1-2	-	CASLGGAGYGYTF
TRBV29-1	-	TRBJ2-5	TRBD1	CSVLLNLRDSPTGETQYF
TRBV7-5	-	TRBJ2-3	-	CVRSLEGGTGATPRTDTQYF
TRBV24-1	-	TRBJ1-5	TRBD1	CANKNGTGLNQPQHF
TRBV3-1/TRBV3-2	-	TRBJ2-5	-	CASSQDRVQETQYF
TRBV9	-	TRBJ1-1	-	CASSEPLGDTEAFF
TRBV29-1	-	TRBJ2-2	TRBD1	CSAGQVAGELFF
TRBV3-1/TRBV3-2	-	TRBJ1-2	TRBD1	CASSQGTGGRYTF
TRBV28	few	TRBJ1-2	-	CASSWTDYGYTF
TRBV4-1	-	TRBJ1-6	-	CASSQKGATRVGGNSPLHF
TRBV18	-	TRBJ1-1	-	CASSPIHRNTEAFF
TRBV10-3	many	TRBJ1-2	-	CAISLTGKLDGYTF
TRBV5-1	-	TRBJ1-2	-	CASGFSGVNYGYTF
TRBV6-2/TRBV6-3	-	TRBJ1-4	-	CASSYLKGFNEKLFF
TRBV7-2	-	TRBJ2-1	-	CASSLVSVYNEQFF
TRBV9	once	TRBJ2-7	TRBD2	CASSVDLAGVEQYF